These T cell receptor beta chains were read from a single sample in a study of cytomegalovirus exposure and HLA in healthy donors. Data came from immunoSEQ multiplex PCR; TCRdb stores just in-frame clones and leaves some out. This table has about 160,000 clones, under 90% appearing once. Sequencing used PBMCs. The receptors derive from a man younger than 45 in good health and CMV-seronegative. The CDR3 runs from the conserved cysteine through the conserved F or W. D genes are given only for firm matches. For some rows the clone size is stated as once, few or many, or as a class when expanded; others skip it.

NA	TRBV5-1	few	TRBJ2-7	TGCGCCAGCAGCTTCCAGGGGAGCTCCTACGAGCAGTACTTC	CASSFQGSSYEQYF
NA	TRBV28	few	TRBJ2-7	TGTGCCAGCAGTCCTGGAGTGGGGCTGCAGGAGCAGTACTTC	CASSPGVGLQEQYF
TRBD1	TRBV30	NA	TRBJ2-7	TGTGCCTGGCGGGACAGGGGTCTGGAAGAGCAGTACTTC	CAWRDRGLEEQYF
TRBD1	TRBV4-1	NA	TRBJ2-1	TGCGCCAGCAGCCGCCCGCGGGCGGGACAGGGGTCGAATGAGCAGTTCTTC	CASSRPRAGQGSNEQFF
TRBD1	TRBV4-3	once	TRBJ1-2	TGCGCCAGCAGCCAAGTCACAGGGGATGGCTACACCTTC	CASSQVTGDGYTF
NA	TRBV2	NA	TRBJ2-5	TGTGCCAGCAGTGAAAAGGATTGGGGGGTAGGAAGGGAGACCCAGTACTTC	CASSEKDWGVGRETQYF
NA	TRBV27	once	TRBJ2-7	TGTGCCAGCAGTTCCCCGGGTAGGTCCTTCTACGAGCAGTACTTC	CASSSPGRSFYEQYF
NA	TRBV7-2	NA	TRBJ1-1	TGTGCCAGCAGCTCTAGCGTGGGAATGAACACTGAAGCTTTCTTT	CASSSSVGMNTEAFF
NA	TRBV28	NA	TRBJ2-1	TGTGCCAGCAGTCTGGGGGGGGGCAACGCCTACAATGAGCAGTTCTTC	CASSLGGGNAYNEQFF
TRBD1	TRBV4-1	NA	TRBJ1-1	TGCGCCAGCAGCCAGAGGGGGCTGCCGAACACTGAAGCTTTCTTT	CASSQRGLPNTEAFF
TRBD2	TRBV4-1	NA	TRBJ2-1	TGCGCCAGCAGCCAACTAGCGGGGCGATACTCCTACAATGAGCAGTTCTTC	CASSQLAGRYSYNEQFF
TRBD2	TRBV5-3	once	TRBJ2-3	TGTGCCAGAAGCTGTCCCAGCGGGAACTCAGATACGCAGTATTTT	CARSCPSGNSDTQYF
TRBD1	TRBV7-9	NA	TRBJ1-2	TGTGCCAGCAGCTCTTTAACTGGACAGGGCTACTATGGCTACACCTTC	CASSSLTGQGYYGYTF
NA	TRBV6-5	once	TRBJ1-1	TGTGCCACCACGAAACCGTGGGGGCCCACTGAAGCTTTCTTT	CATTKPWGPTEAFF
TRBD2	TRBV25-1	once	TRBJ2-3	TGTGCCAGCAGTGATGGGGAGGGGAGCGGGAGTGTTACAGATACGCAGTATTTT	CASSDGEGSGSVTDTQYF
TRBD1	TRBV4-1	NA	TRBJ1-1	TGCGCCAGCAGCCAAGACGACACAGAACAGGGGTACACTGAAGCTTTCTTT	CASSQDDTEQGYTEAFF
NA	TRBV7-9	NA	TRBJ2-7	TGTGCCAGCAGCTTATCGCAGGGGCTCTTGTCCTACGAGCAGTACTTC	CASSLSQGLLSYEQYF
NA	TRBV9	NA	TRBJ2-7	TGTGCCAGCAGCGTAGGCCAAGCAAGCTCCTACGAGCAGTACTTC	CASSVGQASSYEQYF
TRBD1	TRBV28	NA	TRBJ1-5	TGTGCCAGCAGTAGGACAGGGGGGCGTCAGCCCCAGCATTTT	CASSRTGGRQPQHF
NA	TRBV4-3	NA	TRBJ1-2	TGCGCCAGCAGCCAAGATGAGAGAGGCTACACCTTC	CASSQDERGYTF
NA	TRBV19	NA	TRBJ1-5	TGTGCCACCCAAAGTCGGGGAGGCAATCAGCCCCAGCATTTT	CATQSRGGNQPQHF
TRBD2	TRBV7-3	NA	TRBJ2-1	TGTGCCAGCAGCTTAGCGGGGGGGCACAATGAGCAGTTCTTC	CASSLAGGHNEQFF
NA	TRBV29-1	once	TRBJ2-7	TGCAGCGTTTCTGACACCAACGAGCAGTACTTC	CSVSDTNEQYF
NA	TRBV27	once	TRBJ2-3	TGTGCCAGCAGTTTGAGGGAGAGCACAGATACGCAGTATTTT	CASSLRESTDTQYF
NA	TRBV9	NA	TRBJ2-3	TGTGCCAGCAGTCCTCCGAGCACAGATACGCAGTATTTT	CASSPPSTDTQYF
NA	TRBV27	NA	TRBJ2-7	TGTGCCAGCAGTTCAAGGACAGCACACTCCTACGAGCAGTACTTC	CASSSRTAHSYEQYF
TRBD2	TRBV6-5	NA	TRBJ2-1	TGTGCCAGCAGCCCTGGGAGGGATGAGCAGTTCTTC	CASSPGRDEQFF
TRBD2	TRBV9	NA	TRBJ2-3	TGTGCCAGCAGTCCTCTCCTAGCGGGGAGCACAGATACGCAGTATTTT	CASSPLLAGSTDTQYF
NA	TRBV5-1	NA	TRBJ2-3	TGCGCCAGCAGCTTGGAGCCCAGGGGCACAGATACGCAGTATTTT	CASSLEPRGTDTQYF
TRBD1	TRBV5-6	few	TRBJ1-1	TGTGCCAGCAGCGTTGGACAGGAGATAGAAGCTTTCTTT	CASSVGQEIEAFF
NA	TRBV5-4	NA	TRBJ2-7	TGTGCCAGCAGTCCTCCGGGACTCCATCTGCTAGAGCAGTACTTC	CASSPPGLHLLEQYF
NA	TRBV9	NA	TRBJ1-5	TGTGCCAGCAGCGTAGTAGGAGACCGGCCCCAGCATTTT	CASSVVGDRPQHF
TRBD1	TRBV14	NA	TRBJ1-2	TGTGCCAGCAGCCCACTCCGCAGGGGGTGGGGCTACACCTTC	CASSPLRRGWGYTF
NA	TRBV30	NA	TRBJ2-5	TGTGCCTGGAGTGTATGGGCCACGTGGGACCAAGAGACCCAGTACTTC	CAWSVWATWDQETQYF
NA	TRBV6-5	NA	TRBJ2-4	TGTGCCAGCAGTACGCAGGTTGAGGGCATTCAGTACTTC	CASSTQVEGIQYF
TRBD1	TRBV19	NA	TRBJ1-1	TGTGCCAGTAGTATCCCCTCTGCAGGGGGAACTGAAGCTTTCTTT	CASSIPSAGGTEAFF
TRBD1	TRBV6-5	NA	TRBJ1-1	TGTGCCAGCAGTTACGGACAGGGGGAAACTGAAGCTTTCTTT	CASSYGQGETEAFF
NA	TRBV19	NA	TRBJ1-1	TGTGCCAGTAGTATTTCAGGGGCGCCCCGGACTGAAGCTTTCTTT	CASSISGAPRTEAFF
TRBD1	TRBV7-6	NA	TRBJ2-4	TGTGCCAGCAGCTCCGGGACAGGGGGGGACATTCAGTACTTC	CASSSGTGGDIQYF
TRBD2	TRBV9	NA	TRBJ2-7	TGTGCCAGCAGCGGGACTAGCGCCTACGAGCAGTACTTC	CASSGTSAYEQYF
NA	TRBV7-8	NA	TRBJ2-5	TGTGCCAGCAGGAGCAGGACAGCGCAAGAGACCCAGTACTTC	CASRSRTAQETQYF
NA	TRBV6-6	NA	TRBJ1-1	TGTGCCAGCAGCCCCAGGAGGGGCGACACTGAAGCTTTCTTT	CASSPRRGDTEAFF
NA	TRBV6-1	NA	TRBJ2-5	TGTGCCAGCAAACTAAAAGAGACCCAGTACTTC	CASKLKETQYF
TRBD2	TRBV6-5	NA	TRBJ2-1	TGTGCCAGCAGTAAACTAGCGGTGATGAATGAGCAGTTCTTC	CASSKLAVMNEQFF
TRBD1	TRBV5-1	NA	TRBJ1-4	TGCGCCAGCAGCTCGACAGGGGGCGCGGGGAACGAAAAACTGTTTTTT	CASSSTGGAGNEKLFF